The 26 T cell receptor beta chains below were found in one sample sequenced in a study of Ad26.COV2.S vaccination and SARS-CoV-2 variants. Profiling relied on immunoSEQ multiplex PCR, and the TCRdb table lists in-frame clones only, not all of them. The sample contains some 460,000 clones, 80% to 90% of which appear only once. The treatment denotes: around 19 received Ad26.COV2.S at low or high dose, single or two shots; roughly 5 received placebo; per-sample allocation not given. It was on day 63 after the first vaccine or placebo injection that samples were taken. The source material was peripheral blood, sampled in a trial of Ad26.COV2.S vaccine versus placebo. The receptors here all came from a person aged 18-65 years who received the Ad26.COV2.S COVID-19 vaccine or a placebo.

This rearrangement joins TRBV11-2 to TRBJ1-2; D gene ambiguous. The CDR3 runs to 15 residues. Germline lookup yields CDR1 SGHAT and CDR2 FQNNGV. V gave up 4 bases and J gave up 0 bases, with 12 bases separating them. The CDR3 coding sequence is TGTGCCAGCAGCTCTAAGACACCAACTAACTATGGCTACACCTTC. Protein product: CASSSKTPTNYGYTF.

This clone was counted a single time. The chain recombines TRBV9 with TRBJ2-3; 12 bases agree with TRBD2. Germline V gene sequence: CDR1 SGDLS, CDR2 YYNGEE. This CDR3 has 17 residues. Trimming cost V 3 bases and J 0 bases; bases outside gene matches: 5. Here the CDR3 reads CASSARTSGISTDTQYF. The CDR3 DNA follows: TGTGCCAGCAGCGCACGGACTAGCGGGATAAGCACAGATACGCAGTATTTT.

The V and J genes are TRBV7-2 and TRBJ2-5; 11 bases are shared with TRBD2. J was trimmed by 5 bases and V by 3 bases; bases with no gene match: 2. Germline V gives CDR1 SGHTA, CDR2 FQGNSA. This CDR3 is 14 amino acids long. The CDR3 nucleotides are TGTGCCAGCAGCTTTAGCGGGGGGGCGGAGACCCAGTACTTC. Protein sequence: CASSFSGGAETQYF.

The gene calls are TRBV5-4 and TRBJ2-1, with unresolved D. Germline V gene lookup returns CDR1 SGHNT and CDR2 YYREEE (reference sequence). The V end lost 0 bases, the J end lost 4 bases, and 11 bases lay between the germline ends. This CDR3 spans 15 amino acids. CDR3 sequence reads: CASSLVPGYYNEQFF. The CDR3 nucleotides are TGTGCCAGCAGCTTGGTCCCAGGATATTACAATGAGCAGTTCTTC.

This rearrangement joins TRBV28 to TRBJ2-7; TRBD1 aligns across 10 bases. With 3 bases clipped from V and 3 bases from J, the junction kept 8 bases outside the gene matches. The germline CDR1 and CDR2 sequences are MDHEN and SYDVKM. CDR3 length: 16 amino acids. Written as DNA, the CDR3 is TGTGCCAGCAGTTTCACGTGGCGGGACAGGGGCTACGAGCAGTACTTC. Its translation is CASSFTWRDRGYEQYF. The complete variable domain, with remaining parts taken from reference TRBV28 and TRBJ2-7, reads DVKVTQSSRYLVKRTGEKVFLECVQDMDHENMFWYRQDPGLGLRLIYFSYDVKMKEKGDIPEGYSVSREKKERFSLILESASTNQTSMYLCASSFTWRDRGYEQYFGPGTRLTVT.

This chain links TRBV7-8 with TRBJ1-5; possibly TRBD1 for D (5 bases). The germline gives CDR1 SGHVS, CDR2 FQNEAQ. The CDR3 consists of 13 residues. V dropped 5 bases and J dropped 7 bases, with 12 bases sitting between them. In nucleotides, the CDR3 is TGTGCCAGCAGCGCCCAAGAGGGGCAGCCCCAGCATTTT. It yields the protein CASSAQEGQPQHF.

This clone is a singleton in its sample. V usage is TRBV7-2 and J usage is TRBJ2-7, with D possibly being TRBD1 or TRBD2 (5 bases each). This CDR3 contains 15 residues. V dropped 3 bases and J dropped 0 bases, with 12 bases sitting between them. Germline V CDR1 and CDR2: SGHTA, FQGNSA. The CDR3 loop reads CASSFGRGLSYEQYF. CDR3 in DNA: TGTGCCAGCAGCTTTGGCCGGGGCCTCTCCTACGAGCAGTACTTC.

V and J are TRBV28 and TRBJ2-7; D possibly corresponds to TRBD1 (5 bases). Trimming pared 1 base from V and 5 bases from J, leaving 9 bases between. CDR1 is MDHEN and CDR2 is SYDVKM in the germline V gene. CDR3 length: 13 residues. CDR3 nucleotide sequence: TGTGCCAGCAGTTTATCAGGGTATAACGAGCAGTACTTC. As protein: CASSLSGYNEQYF.

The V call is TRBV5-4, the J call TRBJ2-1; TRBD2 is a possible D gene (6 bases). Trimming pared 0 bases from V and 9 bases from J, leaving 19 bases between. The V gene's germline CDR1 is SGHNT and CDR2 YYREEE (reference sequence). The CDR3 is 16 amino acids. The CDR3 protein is CASSLGGDSPGGEQFF. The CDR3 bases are TGTGCCAGCAGCTTGGGTGGGGACTCCCCGGGTGGTGAGCAGTTCTTC.

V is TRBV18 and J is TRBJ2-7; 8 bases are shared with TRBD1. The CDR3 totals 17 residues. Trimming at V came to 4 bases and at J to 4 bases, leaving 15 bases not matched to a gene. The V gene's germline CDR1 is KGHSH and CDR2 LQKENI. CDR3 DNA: TGTGCCAGCTCACGAGGACAGGGAAAAGTAATTGGATACGAGCAGTACTTC. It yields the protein CASSRGQGKVIGYEQYF.

The CDR3 protein is CASSRQGQMRNYGYTF. DNA of the CDR3: TGTGCCAGTAGTAGACAGGGGCAAATGAGAAACTATGGCTACACCTTC. The chain links TRBV19 to TRBJ1-2; TRBD1 matches at 8 bases. The CDR3 has 16 amino acids. Germline V gene lookup returns CDR1 LNHDA and CDR2 SQIVND (reference sequence). The J segment lost 2 bases and the V segment lost 4 bases, leaving 9 bases of the junction unmatched.

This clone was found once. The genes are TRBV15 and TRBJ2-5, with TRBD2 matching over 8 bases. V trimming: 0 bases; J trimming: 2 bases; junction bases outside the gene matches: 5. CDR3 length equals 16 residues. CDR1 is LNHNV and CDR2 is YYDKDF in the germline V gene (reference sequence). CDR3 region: CATSRDGRGGQETQYF. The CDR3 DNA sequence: TGTGCCACCAGCAGAGATGGCCGGGGGGGACAAGAGACCCAGTACTTC.

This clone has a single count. CDR3 amino acids: CASSLRTTGANYGYTF. CDR3 DNA: TGCGCCAGCAGCCTAAGGACAACAGGGGCTAACTATGGCTACACCTTC. The chain is built from TRBV23-1 and TRBJ1-2; 7 bases are shared with TRBD1. TRBV23-1 belongs to the ORF category, with a function that is uncertain. Trimming removed 6 bases from V and 0 bases from J; junction bases left unmatched: 10. The CDR3 sequence is 16 residues long.

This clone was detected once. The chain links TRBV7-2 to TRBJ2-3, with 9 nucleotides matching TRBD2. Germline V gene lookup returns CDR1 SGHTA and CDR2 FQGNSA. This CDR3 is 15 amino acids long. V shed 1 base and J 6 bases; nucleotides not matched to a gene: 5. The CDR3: CASSLVAGAGDTQYF. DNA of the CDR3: TGTGCCAGCAGCTTAGTAGCGGGGGCCGGGGATACGCAGTATTTT.

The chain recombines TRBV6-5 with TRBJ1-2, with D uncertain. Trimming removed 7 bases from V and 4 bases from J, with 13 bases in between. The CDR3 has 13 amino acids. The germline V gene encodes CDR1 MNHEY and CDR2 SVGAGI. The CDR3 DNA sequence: TGTGCCAGCACCCCAACCCTTTTCTATGGCTACACCTTC. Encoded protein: CASTPTLFYGYTF.

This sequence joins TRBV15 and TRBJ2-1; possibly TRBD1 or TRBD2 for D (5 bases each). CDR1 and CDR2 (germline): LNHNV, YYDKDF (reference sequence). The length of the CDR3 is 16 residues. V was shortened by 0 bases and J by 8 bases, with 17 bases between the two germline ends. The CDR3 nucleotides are TGTGCCACCAGCAGAGAGGGGGACCCCTCTGGGGATGAGCAGTTCTTC. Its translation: CATSREGDPSGDEQFF.

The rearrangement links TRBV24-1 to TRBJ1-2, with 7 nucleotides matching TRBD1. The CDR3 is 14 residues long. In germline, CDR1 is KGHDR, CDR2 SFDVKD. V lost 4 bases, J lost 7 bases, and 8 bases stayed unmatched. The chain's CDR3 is CATSDSDRVVGYTF. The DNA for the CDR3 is TGTGCCACCAGTGACTCCGACAGGGTAGTTGGCTACACCTTC.

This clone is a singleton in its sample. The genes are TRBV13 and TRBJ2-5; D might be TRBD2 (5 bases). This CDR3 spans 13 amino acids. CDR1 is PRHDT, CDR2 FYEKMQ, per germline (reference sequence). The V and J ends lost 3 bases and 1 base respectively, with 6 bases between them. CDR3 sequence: CASSFTSQETQYF. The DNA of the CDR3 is TGTGCCAGCAGCTTCACTAGCCAAGAGACCCAGTACTTC.

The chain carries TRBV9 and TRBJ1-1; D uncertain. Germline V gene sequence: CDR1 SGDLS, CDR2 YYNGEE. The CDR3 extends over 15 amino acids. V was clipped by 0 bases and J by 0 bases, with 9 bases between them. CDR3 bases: TGTGCCAGCAGCGTAGATGAGACTTTGAACACTGAAGCTTTCTTT. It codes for CASSVDETLNTEAFF.

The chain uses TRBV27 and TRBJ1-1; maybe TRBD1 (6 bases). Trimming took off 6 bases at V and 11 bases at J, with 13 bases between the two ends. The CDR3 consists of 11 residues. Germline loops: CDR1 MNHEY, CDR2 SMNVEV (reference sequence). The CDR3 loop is CASSTGTGAFF. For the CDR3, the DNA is TGTGCCAGCAGCACAGGGACGGGGGCTTTCTTT.

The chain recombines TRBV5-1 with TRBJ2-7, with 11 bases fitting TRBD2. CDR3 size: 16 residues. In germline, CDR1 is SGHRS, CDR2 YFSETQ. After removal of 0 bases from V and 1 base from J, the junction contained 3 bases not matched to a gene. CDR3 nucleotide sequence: TGCGCCAGCAGCTTGGAAGGGACTAGCGGTTCCTACGAGCAGTACTTC. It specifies CASSLEGTSGSYEQYF.

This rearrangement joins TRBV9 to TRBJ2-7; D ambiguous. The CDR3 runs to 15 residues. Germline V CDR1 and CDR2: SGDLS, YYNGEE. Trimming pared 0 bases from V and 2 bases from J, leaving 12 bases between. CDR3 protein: CASSVDSRIPYEQYF. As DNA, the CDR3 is TGTGCCAGCAGCGTAGATTCGCGAATCCCCTACGAGCAGTACTTC. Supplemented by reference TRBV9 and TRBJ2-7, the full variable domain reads DSGVTQTPKHLITATGQRVTLRCSPRSGDLSVYWYQQSLDQGLQFLIQYYNGEERAKGNILERFSAQQFPDLHSELNLSSLELGDSALYFCASSVDSRIPYEQYFGPGTRLTVT.

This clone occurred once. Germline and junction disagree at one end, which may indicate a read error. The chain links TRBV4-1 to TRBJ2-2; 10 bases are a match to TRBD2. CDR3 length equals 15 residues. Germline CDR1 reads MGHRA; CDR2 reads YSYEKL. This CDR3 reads CASSKEGTSVGELFF. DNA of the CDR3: TGCGCCAGCAGCAAAGAAGGGACTAGCGTTGGGGAGCTGTTTTTT.

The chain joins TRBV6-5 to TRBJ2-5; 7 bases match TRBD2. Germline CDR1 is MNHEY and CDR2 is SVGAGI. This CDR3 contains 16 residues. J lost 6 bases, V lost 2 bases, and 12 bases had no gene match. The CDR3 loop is CASSYDLGGSGKTQYF. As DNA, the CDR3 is TGTGCCAGCAGTTACGATCTTGGCGGGAGTGGTAAGACCCAGTACTTC.

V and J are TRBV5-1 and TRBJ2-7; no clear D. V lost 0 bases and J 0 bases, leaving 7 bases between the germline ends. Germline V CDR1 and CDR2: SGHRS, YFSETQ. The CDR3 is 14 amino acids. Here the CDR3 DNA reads TGCGCCAGCAGCTTGGACGGCAGCTCCTACGAGCAGTACTTC. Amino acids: CASSLDGSSYEQYF.

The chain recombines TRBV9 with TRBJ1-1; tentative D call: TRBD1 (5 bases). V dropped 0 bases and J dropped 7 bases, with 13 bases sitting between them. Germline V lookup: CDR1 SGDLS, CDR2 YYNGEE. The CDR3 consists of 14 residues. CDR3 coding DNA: TGTGCCAGCAGCGTAGGGGGCAGGAGGGATGAAGCTTTCTTT. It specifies CASSVGGRRDEAFF.